These 20 T cell receptor beta chains came from one sample sequenced in a study of control samples from healthy donors and cancer patients. This table comes from immunoSEQ multiplex PCR, and its TCRdb copy is limited to in-frame clones, with some not included. This table holds 160,000 or so clones, just over 95% found once. Sample: blood. The receptors shown here come from a woman aged 25 to 39 in good health.

The genes are TRBV7-9 and TRBJ1-1; D not resolved. The CDR3 loop spans 13 amino acids. The V gene's germline CDR1 is SEHNR and CDR2 FQNEAQ (reference sequence). Trimming cost V 4 bases and J 0 bases, with 6 bases left between them. The CDR3 DNA reads TGTGCCAGCAGCTACGACCTGAACACTGAAGCTTTCTTT. Its protein product is CASSYDLNTEAFF.

The rearrangement links TRBV28 to TRBJ1-2, with D hard to call. This CDR3 comprises 15 residues. CDR1 is MDHEN and CDR2 is SYDVKM in the germline V gene. Trimming cost V 1 base and J 4 bases, with 13 bases left between them. The CDR3 nucleotides read TGTGCCAGCAGTTTATTGGGCGGCGGGAGCTATGGCTACACCTTC. The encoded protein is CASSLLGGGSYGYTF.

This clone was counted only a few times. The chain carries TRBV27 and TRBJ1-1, with D possibly TRBD1 on 5 matching bases. V was clipped by 5 bases and J by 3 bases, with 16 bases between them. CDR1 is MNHEY and CDR2 is SMNVEV in the germline V gene (reference sequence). The CDR3 has 15 residues. The CDR3, as DNA: TGTGCCAGCAGTATCACGGGGAAGGGGTACACTGAAGCTTTCTTT. Translation gives CASSITGKGYTEAFF.

The V call is TRBV27, the J call TRBJ1-2; D is possibly TRBD1 (6 bases). V was shortened by 2 bases and J by 2 bases, with 12 bases between the two germline ends. The CDR3 has 15 residues. Germline assignment: CDR1 MNHEY and CDR2 SMNVEV (reference sequence). The CDR3 nucleotides are TGTGCCAGCAGTTTAAGCGCAGGGGTAAACTATGGCTACACCTTC. Its protein is CASSLSAGVNYGYTF.

This rearrangement joins TRBV28 to TRBJ2-7, with a weak D call TRBD2 (5 bases). Germline V gene sequence: CDR1 MDHEN, CDR2 SYDVKM. The length of the CDR3 is 14 residues. V was clipped by 6 bases and J by 3 bases, with 15 bases between them. The CDR3 loop is CASRVRSAGYEQYF. Written as DNA, the CDR3 is TGTGCCAGCAGGGTCAGGTCTGCGGGCTACGAGCAGTACTTC.

The J gene is TRBJ2-3, the V gene TRBV9; 8 bases are shared with TRBD2. CDR3 length: 14 residues. V trimming: 0 bases; J trimming: 5 bases; junction bases outside the gene matches: 2. Looked up from germline, CDR1 is SGDLS and CDR2 is YYNGEE. CDR3 sequence reads: CASSVAGGGDTQYF. CDR3 coding DNA: TGTGCCAGCAGCGTAGCCGGGGGGGGAGATACGCAGTATTTT.

The rearrangement links TRBV3-1 (or the pseudogene TRBV3-2) to TRBJ1-6, with D perhaps matching TRBD1 (5 bases). This CDR3 has 12 amino acids. Trimming removed 4 bases at V and 14 bases at J, with 12 bases between. Germline V lookup: CDR1 LGHDT, CDR2 YNNKEL (reference sequence). The DNA for the CDR3 is TGTGCCAGCAGCCCCCACCGGGGGTCCCTCCACTTT. It encodes CASSPHRGSLHF.

This chain uses TRBV7-9 with TRBJ2-5, with TRBD2 matching 11 bases. CDR1 is SEHNR, CDR2 FQNEAQ, per germline (reference sequence). The CDR3 contains 16 residues. Germline trimming cut 5 bases from V and 0 bases from J; bases unmatched to any gene: 5. CDR3 region: CASSPSGRPYQETQYF. The CDR3 nucleotides are TGTGCCAGCAGCCCTAGCGGGAGGCCCTACCAAGAGACCCAGTACTTC. Full variable domain (rest looked up from reference TRBV7-9 and TRBJ2-5): DTGVSQNPRHKITKRGQNVTFRCDPISEHNRLYWYRQTLGQGPEFLTYFQNEAQLEKSRLLSDRFSAERPKGSFSTLEIQRTEQGDSAMYLCASSPSGRPYQETQYFGPGTRLLVL.

The chain is built from TRBV4-1 and TRBJ2-1, with TRBD2 identical over 7 bases. CDR3 length equals 12 residues. J lost 10 bases, V lost 3 bases, and 3 bases had no gene match. In germline, CDR1 is MGHRA, CDR2 YSYEKL. CDR3 nucleotide sequence: TGCGCCAGCAGCCATCCGACTAGCGAGCAGTTCTTC. Residues: CASSHPTSEQFF.

The chain links TRBV2 to TRBJ1-1, with a possible D match to TRBD1 (6 bases). V gave up 5 bases and J gave up 10 bases, with 11 bases separating them. Germline V gene data show CDR1 as SNHLY and CDR2 as FYNNEI. The CDR3 consists of 11 residues. The CDR3 DNA follows: TGTGCCAGCAGTTACAGGGCAGCAGCTTTCTTT. It translates to CASSYRAAAFF.

Note on this clone: The same CDR3 is also encoded by other DNA sequences in this sample. The V gene is TRBV28, the J gene TRBJ2-7; D is undetermined. V gave up 4 bases and J gave up 0 bases, with 4 bases separating them. This CDR3 spans 12 amino acids. Germline lookup yields CDR1 MDHEN and CDR2 SYDVKM. This chain's CDR3 is CASSSSSYEQYF. The CDR3 DNA reads TGTGCCAGCAGTTCCAGCTCCTACGAGCAGTACTTC.

The rearrangement joins TRBV4-1 to TRBJ2-1, with no clear D. Between the trimmed V and J ends, which lost 3 bases and 8 bases, there was a span of 11 bases. The CDR3 runs to 13 residues. Germline V gene data show CDR1 as MGHRA and CDR2 as YSYEKL. In DNA, the CDR3 is TGCGCCAGCAGCCACCCGTCCGGCCATGAGCAGTTCTTC. Translation gives CASSHPSGHEQFF.

V gene TRBV10-1 combines with J gene TRBJ2-2, with D unclear. V lost 7 bases to trimming and J lost 4 bases, with 13 bases between them. From germline, CDR1 is WNHNN and CDR2 SYGVQD (reference sequence). The CDR3 consists of 14 residues. The CDR3 region has the DNA TGCGCCAGCACTGCCGTTGCAGCCACCGGGGAGCTGTTTTTT. Encoded protein: CASTAVAATGELFF.

The chain uses TRBV27 and TRBJ2-3; 7 positions match TRBD2. The ends lost 5 bases at V and 4 bases at J; junction bases unmatched: 9. The V gene's germline CDR1 is MNHEY and CDR2 SMNVEV (reference sequence). The CDR3 runs 15 residues. CDR3 protein: CASSLAVLGADTQYF. CDR3 DNA: TGTGCCAGCAGTCTAGCGGTTCTTGGGGCAGATACGCAGTATTTT.

This chain joins TRBV5-4 and TRBJ1-2; D uncertain. V was clipped by 2 bases and J by 0 bases, with 11 bases between them. CDR3 length equals 15 residues. CDR1 is SGHNT and CDR2 is YYREEE in the germline V gene (reference sequence). The CDR3 loop is CASSLGGSSNYGYTF. In DNA, the CDR3 is TGTGCCAGCAGCTTAGGTGGGAGTTCTAACTATGGCTACACCTTC.

V and J are TRBV28 and TRBJ1-2, with TRBD1 as a possible D gene (5 bases). The length of the CDR3 is 14 residues. The V end lost 7 bases, the J end lost 5 bases, and 17 bases lay between the germline ends. Germline V gene sequence: CDR1 MDHEN, CDR2 SYDVKM. The CDR3: CASTSGSLGYGYTF. CDR3 DNA sequence: TGTGCCAGCACCTCAGGGAGTTTGGGGTATGGCTACACCTTC.

This chain connects TRBV2 to TRBJ1-1; D is ambiguous. V dropped 9 bases and J dropped 3 bases, with 17 bases sitting between them. The CDR3 contains 14 residues. The germline gives CDR1 SNHLY, CDR2 FYNNEI. The CDR3 reads CASSQMASDTEAFF. The CDR3 DNA reads TGTGCCAGTAGTCAGATGGCATCGGACACTGAAGCTTTCTTT.

The chain recombines TRBV10-3 with TRBJ2-5; 7 nucleotides align to TRBD1. The CDR3 has 14 amino acids. With V trimmed by 6 bases and J by 5 bases, 9 bases remained unmatched. The germline gives CDR1 ENHRY, CDR2 SYGVKD. CDR3 sequence (DNA): TGTGCCATCAGCGATCGACAGGGTTTTGAGACCCAGTACTTC. This codes for CAISDRQGFETQYF.

This clone was observed a single time. The chain is built from TRBV9 and TRBJ2-1; TRBD1 matches 9 bases. The ends lost 4 bases at V and 2 bases at J; junction bases unmatched: 4. The CDR3 extends over 15 amino acids. CDR1 is SGDLS and CDR2 is YYNGEE in the germline V gene. The CDR3 coding sequence is TGTGCCAGCAGCCCACAGGGGGCAGCCTACAATGAGCAGTTCTTC. Protein sequence: CASSPQGAAYNEQFF.

This chain links TRBV5-1 with TRBJ2-2; D gene ambiguous. Germline CDR1 SGHRS, CDR2 YFSETQ. The CDR3 has 15 residues. The V end lost 0 bases, the J end lost 1 base, and 7 bases lay between the germline ends. The CDR3 sequence: CASSLEVGNTGELFF. The CDR3 DNA reads TGCGCCAGCAGCTTGGAGGTCGGGAACACCGGGGAGCTGTTTTTT.